This T cell receptor (beta chain) appears in the sequencing data of a study of CD8+CD57+ T cells in acquired aplastic anemia. Study-wide results and caveats: Patients and controls turned out to have approximately 29 CD8+ CDR3 sequences in common.

The authors sequenced patients whose flow cytometry had shown CD8+CD57+ cell expansion. The diagnosis in all patients was severe acquired aplastic anemia. No therapy had been given to the patients at the time of blood sampling. For CDR3 and TCR beta VDJ profiling, genomic DNA was the template used. TCRdb processed the reads anew with MiXCR; each CDR3 protein has one entry. The sample has 150,000 to 200,000 distinct CDR3 sequences; over 40% are singletons. The germline CDR1 and CDR2 sequences are SNHLY and FYNNEI. This CDR3 region has 15 residues. About this clonotype itself: Its target is unknown. The junction departs from germline at one end; a sequencing error may be responsible.

This sequence joins TRBV2 and TRBJ2-3; D possibly corresponds to TRBD1 (6 bases). This TCR was sampled from a human donor with aplastic anemia. Sequencing used sorted CD4+, CD8+, or CD8+CD57+ T cells (not recorded which) from PBMCs. The CDR3 protein is CASVEGVVITDMQYF. CDR3 in DNA: TGTGCCAGCGTAGAGGGGGTCGTCATCACAGATATGCAGTATTTT.